This T cell receptor (beta chain) is from a study of blood T cell repertoires in COVID-19. The overall study: Both acute and convalescent COVID-19 samples were obtained from the United States, Italy and Spain. From T cells, B-cell-depleted T cells, or PBMCs came the material, which was cDNA or gDNA.

Source study methods: Reference gene primer amplification gave estimated nucleated cell counts. The assay was immunoSEQ multiplex PCR, and TCRdb's table has in-frame clones only and misses some. For V, J and clone size, that table is used; D and trimming come from the DNA. The data contain 20,000 to 25,000 clones, 80% to 95% of them singletons. This CDR3 spans 13 amino acids. With 7 bases removed from V and 3 bases from J, the gap between germline ends came to 14 bases. CDR1 and CDR2 from the germline V gene are SGHRS and YFSETQ. This chain connects TRBV5-1 to TRBJ2-7; possibly TRBD1 for D (5 bases). The origin of this receptor is a human donor in a cohort sampled during active COVID-19. The specimen sequenced was peripheral blood. CDR3 sequence reads: CASLDKLYYEQYF. The CDR3, as DNA: TGCGCCAGCCTGGACAAGTTATACTACGAGCAGTACTTC.